In this sample, the clone carrying this T cell receptor beta chain turned up many times. The target antigen is unknown. A much larger clonotype is one base distant, so this may be a read error. Germline V gives CDR1 SGHTA, CDR2 FQGTGA. V gave up 0 bases and J gave up 4 bases, with 10 bases separating them. The CDR3 loop spans 15 amino acids. The sample is drawn from a study of blood T cells in healthy people across ages. Study-level findings and limits: Changes in expanded clonotypes were possibly confounded, as the CMV status of donors was unknown.

Primed by a sample-barcoded 5' primer and a J-beta primer mix, a second PCR proceeded for roughly 6 to 12 cycles. One entry per CDR3 protein results from TCRdb running MiXCR on the 5' RACE reads. The data hold some 700,000 distinct CDR3 sequences, with roughly two fifths observed a single time. The clonotype was recovered from a woman in her sixties in good health. The gene calls are TRBV7-3 and TRBJ2-1, with unresolved D. Sequenced: blood. CDR3 nucleotide sequence: TGTGCCAGCAGCTTAACGAGCGCCAGGTACAATGAGCAGTTCTTC. This codes for CASSLTSARYNEQFF.